This T cell receptor (beta chain) is from a study of T cells in Graves' hyperthyroidism and ophthalmopathy. Findings and limits, study-wide: Most thyroid clonotypes expanded above 0.001 were also detected in blood.

From RNA transcripts, TCR beta CDR3 regions were amplified. HTBI primers were employed in a first-round RT-PCR of the TCR CDR3. One entry per CDR3 protein results from TCRdb running MiXCR on the multiplex PCR reads. There are a few hundred thousand distinct CDR3 sequences in the sample; around 20% occur only once, and more than 20% lies in the top ten. This clonotype occurred many times. The antigen remains unidentified. Germline lookup yields CDR1 SGHDN and CDR2 FVKESK. The CDR3 runs 15 residues. V lost 5 bases and J 5 bases, leaving 15 bases between the germline ends. V usage is TRBV14 and J usage is TRBJ2-2; a weak D match, TRBD2 (6 bases). Sequenced: blood. The TCR was taken from a man aged 18 to 29 with Graves' hyperthyroidism. This chain's CDR3 is CASSKTSMGTGELFF. Written as DNA, the CDR3 is TGTGCCAGCAGCAAGACTAGTATGGGGACCGGGGAGCTGTTTTTT.